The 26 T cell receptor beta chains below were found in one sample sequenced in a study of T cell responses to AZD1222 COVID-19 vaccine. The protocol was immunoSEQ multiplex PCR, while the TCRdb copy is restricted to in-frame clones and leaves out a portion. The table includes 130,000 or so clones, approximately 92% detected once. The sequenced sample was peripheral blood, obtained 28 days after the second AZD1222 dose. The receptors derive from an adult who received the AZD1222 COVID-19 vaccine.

CDR3 DNA: TGTGCCAGCAGGCGGACTAGCGGGACCGGGGAGCTGTTTTTT. Its translation is CASRRTSGTGELFF. The J gene is TRBJ2-2, the V gene TRBV2, with 11 bases that match TRBD2. The CDR3 has 14 amino acids. Germline V gene sequence: CDR1 SNHLY, CDR2 FYNNEI. V was clipped by 6 bases and J by 5 bases; unmatched bases: 2.

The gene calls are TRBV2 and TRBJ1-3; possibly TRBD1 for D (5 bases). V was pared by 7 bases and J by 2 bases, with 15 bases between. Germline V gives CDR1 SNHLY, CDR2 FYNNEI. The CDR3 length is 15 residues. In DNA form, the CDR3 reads TGTGCCAGCATACAGGACGCAGTGACTGGAAACACCATATATTTT. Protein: CASIQDAVTGNTIYF.

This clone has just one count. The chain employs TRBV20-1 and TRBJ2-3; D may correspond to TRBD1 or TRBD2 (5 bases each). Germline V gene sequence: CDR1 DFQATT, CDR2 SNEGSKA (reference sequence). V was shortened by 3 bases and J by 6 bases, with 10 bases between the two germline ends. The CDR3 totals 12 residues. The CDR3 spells CSASEGLDTQYF. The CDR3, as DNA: TGCAGTGCTAGTGAGGGGCTGGATACGCAGTATTTT.

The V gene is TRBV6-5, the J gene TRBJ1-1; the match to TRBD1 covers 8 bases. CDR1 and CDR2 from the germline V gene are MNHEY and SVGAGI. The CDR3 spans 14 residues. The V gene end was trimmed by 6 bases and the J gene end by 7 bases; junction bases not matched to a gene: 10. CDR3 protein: CASSRTGYKDEAFF. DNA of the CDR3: TGTGCCAGCAGCCGGACAGGGTATAAGGATGAAGCTTTCTTT.

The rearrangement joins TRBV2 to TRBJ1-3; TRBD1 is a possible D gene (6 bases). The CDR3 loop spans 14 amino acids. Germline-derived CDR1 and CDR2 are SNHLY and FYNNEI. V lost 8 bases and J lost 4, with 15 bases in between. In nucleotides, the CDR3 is TGTGCCAGCCGGGAGGGGGGTTCCGGAAACACCATATATTTT. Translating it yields CASREGGSGNTIYF.

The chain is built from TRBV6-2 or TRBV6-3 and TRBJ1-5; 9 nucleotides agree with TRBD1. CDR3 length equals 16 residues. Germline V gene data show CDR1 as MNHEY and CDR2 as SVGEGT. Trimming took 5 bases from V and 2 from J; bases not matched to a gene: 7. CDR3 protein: CASSPGTGKGNQPQHF. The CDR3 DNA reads TGTGCCAGCAGTCCCGGGACAGGGAAGGGCAATCAGCCCCAGCATTTT.

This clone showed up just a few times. The CDR3 loop is CASSTYRVVSNQPQHF. The CDR3 DNA reads TGTGCCAGTAGTACGTACAGGGTAGTAAGCAATCAGCCCCAGCATTTT. J is TRBJ1-5 and V is TRBV19, with TRBD1 as a possible D gene (6 bases). The CDR3 runs to 16 residues. Germline values: CDR1 LNHDA, CDR2 SQIVND (reference sequence). The ends were cut back, 4 bases at V and 1 base at J, with 14 bases in the middle.

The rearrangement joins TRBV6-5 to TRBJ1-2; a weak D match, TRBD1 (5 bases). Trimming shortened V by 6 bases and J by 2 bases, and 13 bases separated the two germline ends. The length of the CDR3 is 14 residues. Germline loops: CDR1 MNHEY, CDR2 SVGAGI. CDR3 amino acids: CASSSGTENYGYTF. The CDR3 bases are TGTGCCAGCAGCTCTGGGACTGAGAACTATGGCTACACCTTC.

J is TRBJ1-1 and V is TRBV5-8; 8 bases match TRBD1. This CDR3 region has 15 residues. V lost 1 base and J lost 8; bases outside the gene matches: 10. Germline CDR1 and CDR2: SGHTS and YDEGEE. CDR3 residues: CASSLWQGALGEAFF. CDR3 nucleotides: TGTGCCAGCAGCTTGTGGCAGGGGGCCCTCGGGGAAGCTTTCTTT.

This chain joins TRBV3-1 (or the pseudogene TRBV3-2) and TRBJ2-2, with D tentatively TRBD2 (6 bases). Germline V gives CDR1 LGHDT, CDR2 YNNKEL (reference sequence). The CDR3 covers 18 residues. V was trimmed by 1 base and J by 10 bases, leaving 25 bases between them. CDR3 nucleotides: TGTGCCAGCAGCCAAGCAATTTGGGACTTCTCAGAACACCCGGAGCTGTTTTTT. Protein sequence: CASSQAIWDFSEHPELFF.

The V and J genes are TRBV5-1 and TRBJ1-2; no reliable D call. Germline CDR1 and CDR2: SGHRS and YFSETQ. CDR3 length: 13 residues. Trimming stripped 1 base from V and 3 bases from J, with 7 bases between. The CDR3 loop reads CASSLTPDYGYTF. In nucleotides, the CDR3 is TGCGCCAGCAGCTTGACACCGGACTATGGCTACACCTTC. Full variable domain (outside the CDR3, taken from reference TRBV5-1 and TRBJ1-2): KAGVTQTPRYLIKTRGQQVTLSCSPISGHRSVSWYQQTPGQGLQFLFEYFSETQRNKGNFPGRFSGRQFSNSRSEMNVSTLELGDSALYLCASSLTPDYGYTFGSGTRLTVV.

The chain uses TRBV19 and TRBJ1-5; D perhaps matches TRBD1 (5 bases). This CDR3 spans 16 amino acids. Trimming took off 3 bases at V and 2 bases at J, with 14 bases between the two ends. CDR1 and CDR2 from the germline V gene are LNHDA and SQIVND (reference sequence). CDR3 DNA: TGTGCCAGTAGTATTTTTGGCCAGGGAGGCAATCAGCCCCAGCATTTT. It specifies CASSIFGQGGNQPQHF. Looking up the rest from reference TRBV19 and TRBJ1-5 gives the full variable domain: DGGITQSPKYLFRKEGQNVTLSCEQNLNHDAMYWYRQDPGQGLRLIYYSQIVNDFQKGDIAEGYSVSREKKESFPLTVTSAQKNPTAFYLCASSIFGQGGNQPQHFGDGTRLSIL.

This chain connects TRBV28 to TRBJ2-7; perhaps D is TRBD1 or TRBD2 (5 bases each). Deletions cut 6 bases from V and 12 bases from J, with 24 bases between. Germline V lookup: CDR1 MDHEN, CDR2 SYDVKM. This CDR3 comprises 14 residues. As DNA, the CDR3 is TGTGCCAGCAGCCCAGCCGGGACCGCAGTAAGGTTGTACGTC. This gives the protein CASSPAGTAVRLYV.

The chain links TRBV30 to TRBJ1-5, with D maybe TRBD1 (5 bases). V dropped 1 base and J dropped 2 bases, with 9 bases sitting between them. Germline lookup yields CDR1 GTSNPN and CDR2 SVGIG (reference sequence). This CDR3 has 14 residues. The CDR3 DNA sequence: TGTGCCTGGAGTGGGGTGACAGGCAATCAGCCCCAGCATTTT. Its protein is CAWSGVTGNQPQHF.

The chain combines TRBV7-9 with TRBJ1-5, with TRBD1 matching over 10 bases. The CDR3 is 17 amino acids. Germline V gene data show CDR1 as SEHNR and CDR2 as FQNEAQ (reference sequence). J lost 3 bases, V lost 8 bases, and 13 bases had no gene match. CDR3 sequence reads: CASAPPGQGPFNQPQHF. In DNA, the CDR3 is TGTGCCAGCGCACCCCCGGGACAGGGGCCGTTCAATCAGCCCCAGCATTTT.

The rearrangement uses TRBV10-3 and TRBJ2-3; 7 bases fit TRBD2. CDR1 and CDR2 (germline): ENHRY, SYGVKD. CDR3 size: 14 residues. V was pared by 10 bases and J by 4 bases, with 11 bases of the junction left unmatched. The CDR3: CATTSGMGADTQYF. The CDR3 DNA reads TGTGCCACTACAAGCGGGATGGGGGCAGATACGCAGTATTTT.

CDR3 sequence: CASSLGFGQDTEAFF. The CDR3 region has the DNA TGTGCCAGCAGCTTAGGTTTCGGACAGGACACTGAAGCTTTCTTT. The J gene is TRBJ1-1, the V gene TRBV7-3; 7 nucleotides agree with TRBD1. Trimming removed 2 bases from V and 3 bases from J; junction bases left unmatched: 6. The CDR3 runs 15 residues. Germline CDR1 reads SGHTA; CDR2 reads FQGTGA. The whole variable domain, remainder taken from reference TRBV7-3 and TRBJ1-1, is GAGVSQTPSNKVTEKGKYVELRCDPISGHTALYWYRQSLGQGPEFLIYFQGTGAADDSGLPNDRFFAVRPEGSVSTLKIQRTERGDSAVYLCASSLGFGQDTEAFFGQGTRLTVV.

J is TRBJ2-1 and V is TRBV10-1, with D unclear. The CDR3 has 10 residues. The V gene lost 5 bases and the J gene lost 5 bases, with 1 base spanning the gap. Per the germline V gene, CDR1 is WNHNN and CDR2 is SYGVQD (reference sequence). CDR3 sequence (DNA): TGCGCCAGCAGTCACAATGAGCAGTTCTTC. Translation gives CASSHNEQFF.

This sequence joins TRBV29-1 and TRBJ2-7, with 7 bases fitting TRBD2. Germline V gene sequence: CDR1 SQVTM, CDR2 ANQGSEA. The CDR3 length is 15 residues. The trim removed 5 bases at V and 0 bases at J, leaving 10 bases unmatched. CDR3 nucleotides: TGCAGCGTTTGGCTAGCGGAATTTCCCTCCTACGAGCAGTACTTC. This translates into CSVWLAEFPSYEQYF.

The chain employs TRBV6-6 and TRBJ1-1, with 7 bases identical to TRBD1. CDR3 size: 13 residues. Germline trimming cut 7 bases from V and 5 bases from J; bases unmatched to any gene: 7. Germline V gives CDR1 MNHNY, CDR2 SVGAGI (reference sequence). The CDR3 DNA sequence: TGTGCCAGCATTCTCGACAGGGTTACTGAAGCTTTCTTT. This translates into CASILDRVTEAFF.

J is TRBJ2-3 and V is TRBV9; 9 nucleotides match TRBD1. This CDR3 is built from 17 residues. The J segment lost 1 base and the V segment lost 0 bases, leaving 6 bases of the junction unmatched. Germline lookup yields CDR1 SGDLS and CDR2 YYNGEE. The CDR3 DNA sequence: TGTGCCAGCAGCGTAGCCCCACAGGGGGCCGGCACAGATACGCAGTATTTT. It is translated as CASSVAPQGAGTDTQYF. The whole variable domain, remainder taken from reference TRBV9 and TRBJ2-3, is DSGVTQTPKHLITATGQRVTLRCSPRSGDLSVYWYQQSLDQGLQFLIQYYNGEERAKGNILERFSAQQFPDLHSELNLSSLELGDSALYFCASSVAPQGAGTDTQYFGPGTRLTVL.

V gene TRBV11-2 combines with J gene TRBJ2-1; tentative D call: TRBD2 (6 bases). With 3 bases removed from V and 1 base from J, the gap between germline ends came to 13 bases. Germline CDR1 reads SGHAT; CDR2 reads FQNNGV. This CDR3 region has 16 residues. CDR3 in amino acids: CASSLVPRGSYNEQFF. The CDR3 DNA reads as TGTGCCAGCAGCTTGGTCCCCCGGGGGTCCTACAATGAGCAGTTCTTC.

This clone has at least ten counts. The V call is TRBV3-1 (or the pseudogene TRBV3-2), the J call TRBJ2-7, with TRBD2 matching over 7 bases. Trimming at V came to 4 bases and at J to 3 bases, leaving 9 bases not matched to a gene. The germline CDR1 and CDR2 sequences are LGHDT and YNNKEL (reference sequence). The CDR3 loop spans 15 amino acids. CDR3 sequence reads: CASSRQSAGDYEQYF. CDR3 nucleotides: TGTGCCAGCAGCCGACAAAGCGCGGGGGACTACGAGCAGTACTTC.

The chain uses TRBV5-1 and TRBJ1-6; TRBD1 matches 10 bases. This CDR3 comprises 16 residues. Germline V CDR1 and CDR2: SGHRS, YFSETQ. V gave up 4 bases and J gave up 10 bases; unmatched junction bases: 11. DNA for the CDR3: TGCGCCAGCAGCCCCCGGGACAGGGGTTATCCCTCACCCCTCCACTTT. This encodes CASSPRDRGYPSPLHF.

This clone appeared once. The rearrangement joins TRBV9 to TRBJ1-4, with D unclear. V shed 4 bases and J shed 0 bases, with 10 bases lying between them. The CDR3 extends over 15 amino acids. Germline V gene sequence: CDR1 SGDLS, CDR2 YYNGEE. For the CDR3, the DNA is TGTGCCAGCAGCCCACGCCCTGCAACTAATGAAAAACTGTTTTTT. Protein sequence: CASSPRPATNEKLFF.

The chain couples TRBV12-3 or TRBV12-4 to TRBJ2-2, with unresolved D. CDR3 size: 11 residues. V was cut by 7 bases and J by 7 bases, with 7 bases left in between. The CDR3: CASNLNGELFF. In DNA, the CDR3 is TGTGCCAGCAACCTTAACGGGGAGCTGTTTTTT.